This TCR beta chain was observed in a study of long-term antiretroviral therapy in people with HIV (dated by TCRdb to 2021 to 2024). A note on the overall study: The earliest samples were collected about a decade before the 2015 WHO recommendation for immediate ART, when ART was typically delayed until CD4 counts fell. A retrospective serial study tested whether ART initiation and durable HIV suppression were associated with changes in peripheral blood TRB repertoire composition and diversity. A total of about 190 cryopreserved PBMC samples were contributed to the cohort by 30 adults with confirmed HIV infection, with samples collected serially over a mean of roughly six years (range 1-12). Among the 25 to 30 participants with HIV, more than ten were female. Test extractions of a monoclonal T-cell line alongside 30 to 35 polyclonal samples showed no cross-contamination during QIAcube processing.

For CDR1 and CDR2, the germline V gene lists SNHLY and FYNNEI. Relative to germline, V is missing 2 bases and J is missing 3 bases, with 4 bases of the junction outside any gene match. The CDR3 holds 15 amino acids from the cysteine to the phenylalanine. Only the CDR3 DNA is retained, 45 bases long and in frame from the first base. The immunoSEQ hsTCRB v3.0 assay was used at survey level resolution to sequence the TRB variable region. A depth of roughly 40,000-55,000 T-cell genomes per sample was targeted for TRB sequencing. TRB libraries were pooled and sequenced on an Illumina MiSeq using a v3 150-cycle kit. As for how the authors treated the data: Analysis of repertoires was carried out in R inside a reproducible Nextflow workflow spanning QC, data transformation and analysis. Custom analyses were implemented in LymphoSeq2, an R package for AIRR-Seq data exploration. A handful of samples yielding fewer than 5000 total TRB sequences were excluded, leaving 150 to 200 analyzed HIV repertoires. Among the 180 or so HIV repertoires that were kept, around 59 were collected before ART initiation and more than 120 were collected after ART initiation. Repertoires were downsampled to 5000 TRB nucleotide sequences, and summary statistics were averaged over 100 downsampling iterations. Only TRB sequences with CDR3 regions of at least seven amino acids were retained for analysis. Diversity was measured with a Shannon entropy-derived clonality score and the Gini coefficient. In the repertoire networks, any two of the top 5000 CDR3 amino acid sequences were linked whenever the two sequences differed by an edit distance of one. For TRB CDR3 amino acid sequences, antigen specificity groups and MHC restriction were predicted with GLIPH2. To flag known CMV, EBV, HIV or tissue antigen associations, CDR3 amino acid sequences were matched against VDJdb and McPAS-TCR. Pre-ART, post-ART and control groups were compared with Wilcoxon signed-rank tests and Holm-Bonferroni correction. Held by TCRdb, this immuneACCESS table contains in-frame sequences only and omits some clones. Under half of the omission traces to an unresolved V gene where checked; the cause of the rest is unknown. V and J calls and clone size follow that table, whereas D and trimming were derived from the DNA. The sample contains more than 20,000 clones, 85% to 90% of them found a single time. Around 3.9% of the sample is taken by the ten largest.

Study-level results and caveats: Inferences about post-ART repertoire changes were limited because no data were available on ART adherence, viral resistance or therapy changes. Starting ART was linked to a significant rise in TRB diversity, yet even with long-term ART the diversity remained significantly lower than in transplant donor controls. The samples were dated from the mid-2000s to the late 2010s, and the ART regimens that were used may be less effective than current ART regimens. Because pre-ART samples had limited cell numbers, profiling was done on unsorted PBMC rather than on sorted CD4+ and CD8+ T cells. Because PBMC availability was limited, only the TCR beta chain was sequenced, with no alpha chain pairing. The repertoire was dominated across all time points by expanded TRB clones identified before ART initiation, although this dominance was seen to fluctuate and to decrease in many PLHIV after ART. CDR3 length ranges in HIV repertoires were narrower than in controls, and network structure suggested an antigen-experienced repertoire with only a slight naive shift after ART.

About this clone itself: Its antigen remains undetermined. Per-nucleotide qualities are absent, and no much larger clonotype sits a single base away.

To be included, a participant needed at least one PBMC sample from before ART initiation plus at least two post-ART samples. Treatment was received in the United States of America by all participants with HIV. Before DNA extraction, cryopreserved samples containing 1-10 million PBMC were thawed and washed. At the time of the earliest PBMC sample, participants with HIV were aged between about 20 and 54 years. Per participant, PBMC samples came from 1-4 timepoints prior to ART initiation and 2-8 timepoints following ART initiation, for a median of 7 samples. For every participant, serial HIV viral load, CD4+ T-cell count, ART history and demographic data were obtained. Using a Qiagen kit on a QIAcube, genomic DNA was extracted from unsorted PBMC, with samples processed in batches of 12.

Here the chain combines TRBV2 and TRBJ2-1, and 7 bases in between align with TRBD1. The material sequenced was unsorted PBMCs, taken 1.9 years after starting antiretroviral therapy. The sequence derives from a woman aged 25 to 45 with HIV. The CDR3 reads CASSEWTGGYNEQFF. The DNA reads TGTGCCAGCAGTGAATGGACAGGAGGCTACAATGAGCAGTTCTTC.